Following are 12 T cell receptor beta chains from one sample sequenced in a study of blood T cell repertoires in COVID-19. Sequencing used immunoSEQ multiplex PCR; TCRdb keeps in-frame clones, though not all of them. The sample lists 300,000 or so clones, roughly 90% occurring once. Sequenced input: peripheral blood. The receptors come from a woman aged 25 to 39 with COVID-19, enrolled during active disease.

J is TRBJ2-3 and V is TRBV11-2; 8 nucleotides align to TRBD2. The CDR3 runs to 15 residues. Germline CDR1 and CDR2: SGHAT and FQNNGV. J lost 4 bases, V lost 7 bases, and 10 bases had no gene match. The CDR3 DNA reads TGTGCCAGCACCTCGCGACGGGAGGGACCAGATACGCAGTATTTT. This sequence encodes CASTSRREGPDTQYF.

The chain is built from TRBV6-1 and TRBJ1-1, with 7 bases matching TRBD1. Germline CDR1 MNHNS, CDR2 SASEGT. Germline trimming cut 3 bases from V and 10 bases from J; bases unmatched to any gene: 8. The CDR3 has 13 residues. The CDR3 bases are TGTGCCAGCAGTGAGATCAACAGGGGAGGAGCTTTCTTT. Its protein product is CASSEINRGGAFF.

The chain is built from TRBV6-5 and TRBJ1-3; D gene unclear. From germline, CDR1 is MNHEY and CDR2 SVGAGI. The CDR3 length is 13 residues. V was pared by 10 bases and J by 3 bases, with 13 bases between. The CDR3 DNA sequence: TGTGCCACCCCCTCCCTCGGTGGAAACACCATATATTTT. Translating it yields CATPSLGGNTIYF.

This chain connects TRBV9 to TRBJ2-2; D call uncertain. Deletions cut 1 base from V and 5 bases from J, with 3 bases between. The V gene's germline CDR1 is SGDLS and CDR2 YYNGEE. This CDR3 is built from 12 residues. The CDR3 sequence is CASSVLTGELFF. The CDR3 coding sequence is TGTGCCAGCAGCGTACTAACCGGGGAGCTGTTTTTT. The full variable domain, completed using reference TRBV9 and TRBJ2-2, is DSGVTQTPKHLITATGQRVTLRCSPRSGDLSVYWYQQSLDQGLQFLIQYYNGEERAKGNILERFSAQQFPDLHSELNLSSLELGDSALYFCASSVLTGELFFGEGSRLTVL.

For the CDR3, the DNA is TGTGCCAGCAGTGAATTGGAGGCGGTTGAAGCTTTCTTT. Residues: CASSELEAVEAFF. This chain links TRBV25-1 with TRBJ1-1, with unresolved D. V lost 1 base and J 7 bases, leaving 10 bases between the germline ends. The CDR3 totals 13 residues. Germline lookup yields CDR1 MGHDK and CDR2 SYGVNS. Using reference TRBV25-1 and TRBJ1-1 for the parts outside the CDR3, the full variable domain is EADIYQTPRYLVIGTGKKITLECSQTMGHDKMYWYQQDPGMELHLIHYSYGVNSTEKGDLSSESTVSRIRTEHFPLTLESARPSHTSQYLCASSELEAVEAFFGQGTRLTVV.

The CDR3 nucleotides read TGTGCTAGTGGTTTGGTAGTCGGGACAGGGGACGTGAACACTGAAGCTTTCTTT. Its translation: CASGLVVGTGDVNTEAFF. V gene TRBV12-5 combines with J gene TRBJ1-1; 10 nucleotides align to TRBD1. There are 18 residues in the CDR3. V gave up 0 bases and J gave up 0 bases; unmatched junction bases: 7. The germline gives CDR1 LGHNT, CDR2 FRNRAP. The full variable domain, with the rest looked up from reference TRBV12-5 and TRBJ1-1, is DARVTQTPRHKVTEMGQEVTMRCQPILGHNTVFWYRQTMMQGLELLAYFRNRAPLDDSGMPKDRFSAEMPDATLATLKIQPSEPRDSAVYFCASGLVVGTGDVNTEAFFGQGTRLTVV.

The CDR3 is CASSQEEGVSTGELFF. CDR3 DNA: TGCGCCAGCAGCCAAGAGGAGGGAGTTTCGACCGGGGAGCTGTTTTTT. The V gene is TRBV4-1, the J gene TRBJ2-2; D may be TRBD2 (6 bases). The CDR3 consists of 16 residues. Germline V CDR1 and CDR2: MGHRA, YSYEKL. V lost 0 bases, J lost 5 bases, and 13 bases lay in between.

V and J are TRBV5-8 and TRBJ1-2, with 7 bases identical to TRBD1. This CDR3 has 13 amino acids. Germline lookup yields CDR1 SGHTS and CDR2 YDEGEE. V was pared by 4 bases and J by 7 bases, with 7 bases of the junction left unmatched. CDR3 sequence: CASSARGVGGYTF. The CDR3 bases are TGTGCCAGCAGCGCCAGGGGGGTAGGTGGCTACACCTTC.

The chain joins TRBV11-2 to TRBJ2-1, with unresolved D. CDR3 length: 13 residues. V lost 2 bases and J 6 bases, leaving 8 bases between the germline ends. CDR1 and CDR2 (germline): SGHAT, FQNNGV. Written as DNA, the CDR3 is TGTGCCAGCAGCTTAAATGGGCCCAATGAGCAGTTCTTC. Protein product: CASSLNGPNEQFF. Supplemented by reference TRBV11-2 and TRBJ2-1, the full variable domain reads EAGVAQSPRYKIIEKRQSVAFWCNPISGHATLYWYQQILGQGPKLLIQFQNNGVVDDSQLPKDRFSAERLKGVDSTLKIQPAKLEDSAVYLCASSLNGPNEQFFGPGTRLTVL.

The CDR3 here is CASSSLDRGSNQPQHF. The CDR3 DNA reads TGTGCCAGCAGCTCACTCGACAGGGGAAGCAATCAGCCCCAGCATTTT. The chain couples TRBV7-8 to TRBJ1-5; the match to TRBD1 covers 8 bases. V lost 4 bases, J lost 1 base, and 6 bases stayed unmatched. The length of the CDR3 is 16 residues. CDR1 and CDR2 (germline): SGHVS, FQNEAQ.

V usage is TRBV6-1 and J usage is TRBJ1-3; unclear D gene. Germline-derived CDR1 and CDR2 are MNHNS and SASEGT. V shed 2 bases and J shed 0 bases, with 14 bases lying between them. The CDR3 loop spans 17 amino acids. CDR3 DNA: TGTGCCAGCAGTGAATCTCTGACTGATCGCTCTGGAAACACCATATATTTT. It codes for CASSESLTDRSGNTIYF.

This clone was counted many times. The chain is built from TRBV3-1 (or the pseudogene TRBV3-2) and TRBJ1-2; TRBD1 might be the D (6 bases). The ends were cut back, 4 bases at V and 7 bases at J, with 19 bases in the middle. The germline gives CDR1 LGHDT, CDR2 YNNKEL (reference sequence). The CDR3 runs to 15 residues. The CDR3 loop reads CASSRATGWVSGYTF. In nucleotides, the CDR3 is TGTGCCAGCAGCCGGGCGACAGGTTGGGTCAGTGGCTACACCTTC.